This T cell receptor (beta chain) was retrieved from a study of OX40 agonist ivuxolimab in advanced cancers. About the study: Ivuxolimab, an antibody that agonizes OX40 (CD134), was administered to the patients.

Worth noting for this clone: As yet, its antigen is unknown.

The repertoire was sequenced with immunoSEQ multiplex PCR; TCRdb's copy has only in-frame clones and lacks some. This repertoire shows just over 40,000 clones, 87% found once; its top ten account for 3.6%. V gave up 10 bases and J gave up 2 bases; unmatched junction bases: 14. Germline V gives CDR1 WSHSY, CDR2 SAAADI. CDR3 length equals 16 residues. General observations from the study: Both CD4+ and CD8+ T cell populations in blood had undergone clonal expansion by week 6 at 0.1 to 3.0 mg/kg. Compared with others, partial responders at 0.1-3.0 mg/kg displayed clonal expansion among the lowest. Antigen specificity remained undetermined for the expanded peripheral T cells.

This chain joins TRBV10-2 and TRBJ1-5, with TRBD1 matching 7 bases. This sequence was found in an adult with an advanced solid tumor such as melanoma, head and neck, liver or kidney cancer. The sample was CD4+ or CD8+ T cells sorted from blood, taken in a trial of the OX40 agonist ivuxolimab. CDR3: CAIYRQGKFGNQPQHF. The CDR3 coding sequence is TGCGCCATCTATAGACAGGGAAAGTTCGGCAATCAGCCCCAGCATTTT.